This entry is about one T cell receptor (beta chain). No antigen is known for it. This sample was included in a study of shared clonotypes between healthy human individuals. Study-wide results and caveats: The study's rarefaction showed incomplete sorted-subset sequencing despite large depth.

CDR3 length: 15 amino acids. The ends were cut back, 4 bases at V and 5 bases at J, with 18 bases in the middle. Germline assignment: CDR1 SGHKS and CDR2 YYEKEE (reference sequence). CD45RO-negative cells were positively selected for CCR7, leaving out terminally differentiated effector memory CD45RA+ cells. Assay execution took place at the deep level. Sequencing used immunoSEQ multiplex PCR; TCRdb keeps in-frame clones, though not all of them. The sample consists of about 870,000 clones, nearly 95% of them appearing once. V usage is TRBV5-5 and J usage is TRBJ1-1; unclear D gene. The receptor's source is a man aged 30 to 39 in good health. Sequenced input: naive CD8+ T cells sorted from blood. Written as DNA, the CDR3 is TGTGCCAGCAGCCCGGGCCTCGAAAGGACGACTGAAGCTTTCTTT. It is translated as CASSPGLERTTEAFF.